The 24 T cell receptor beta chains given below trace back to one sample, sequenced in a study of cytomegalovirus exposure and HLA in healthy donors. The PCR contained 60 Vbeta and 13 Jbeta primers. The table came from immunoSEQ multiplex PCR; TCRdb's copy has only in-frame clones and leaves some out. Listed are 65,000 to 80,000 clones; 6% to 8% falls within the top ten. What was sequenced was PBMCs. These receptors came from a female donor in good health and CMV-seropositive.

The chain combines TRBV7-2 with TRBJ2-2; TRBD2 aligns across 7 bases. The CDR3 contains 15 residues. The V gene's germline CDR1 is SGHTA and CDR2 FQGNSA. After removal of 10 bases from V and 5 bases from J, the junction contained 13 bases not matched to a gene. CDR3 nucleotides: TGTGCCACCAAACCCCTGGGGGGGTTGACCGGGGAGCTGTTTTTT. Translation: CATKPLGGLTGELFF.

This chain joins TRBV5-6 and TRBJ1-2, with 8 bases fitting TRBD1. Looked up from germline, CDR1 is SGHDT and CDR2 is YYEEEE. The trim removed 5 bases at V and 4 bases at J, leaving 7 bases unmatched. This CDR3 has 14 residues. This CDR3 reads CASSSLDRVYGYTF. In nucleotides, the CDR3 is TGTGCCAGCAGTTCCCTGGACAGGGTCTATGGCTACACCTTC.

The chain combines TRBV29-1 with TRBJ2-1, with 7 bases identical to TRBD2. CDR1 is SQVTM and CDR2 is ANQGSEA in the germline V gene. The CDR3 length is 13 residues. The ends lost 5 bases at V and 2 bases at J; junction bases unmatched: 3. The CDR3 loop reads CSVWLAAYNEQFF. DNA of the CDR3: TGCAGCGTTTGGCTAGCGGCCTACAATGAGCAGTTCTTC.

The J gene is TRBJ1-2, the V gene TRBV15, with 7 bases identical to TRBD1. Germline-derived CDR1 and CDR2 are LNHNV and YYDKDF (reference sequence). J gave up 2 bases and V 1 base, and 10 bases lay outside the gene matches. CDR3 size: 17 residues. The CDR3 region is CATSRVARGRGNYGYTF. The CDR3 DNA reads as TGTGCCACCAGCAGAGTTGCGAGGGGCAGGGGGAACTATGGCTACACCTTC. The full variable domain, its missing parts supplied by reference TRBV15 and TRBJ1-2, is DAMVIQNPRYQVTQFGKPVTLSCSQTLNHNVMYWYQQKSSQAPKLLFHYYDKDFNNEADTPDNFQSRRPNTSFCFLDIRSPGLGDTAMYLCATSRVARGRGNYGYTFGSGTRLTVV.

The V gene is TRBV7-2, the J gene TRBJ1-2, with TRBD1 matching over 8 bases. The CDR3 is made up of 14 amino acids. V shed 4 bases, J shed 3 bases, and the junction held 4 bases outside the gene matches. CDR1 is SGHTA and CDR2 is FQGNSA in the germline V gene. In nucleotides, the CDR3 is TGTGCCAGCAGCTCAGGGGGCGCGGACTATGGCTACACCTTC. This gives the protein CASSSGGADYGYTF.

The chain employs TRBV11-2 and TRBJ2-1; D is possibly TRBD2 (6 bases). Looked up from germline, CDR1 is SGHAT and CDR2 is FQNNGV. The length of the CDR3 is 18 residues. V was trimmed by 4 bases and J by 6 bases, leaving 25 bases between them. The CDR3 sequence: CASSSLPPSGGVSNEQFF. The CDR3, as DNA: TGTGCCAGCAGCTCTTTACCCCCCTCAGGAGGGGTATCCAATGAGCAGTTCTTC. Full variable domain (missing parts from reference TRBV11-2 and TRBJ2-1): EAGVAQSPRYKIIEKRQSVAFWCNPISGHATLYWYQQILGQGPKLLIQFQNNGVVDDSQLPKDRFSAERLKGVDSTLKIQPAKLEDSAVYLCASSSLPPSGGVSNEQFFGPGTRLTVL.

The genes are TRBV6-6 and TRBJ2-7, with TRBD2 identical over 12 bases. Germline V gene lookup returns CDR1 MNHNY and CDR2 SVGAGI (reference sequence). Trimming cost V 4 bases and J 3 bases; bases outside gene matches: 1. The CDR3 runs to 14 residues. The chain's CDR3 is CASSLTSGGYEQYF. CDR3 sequence (DNA): TGTGCCAGCAGTTTGACTAGCGGGGGCTACGAGCAGTACTTC.

The chain has TRBV29-1 and TRBJ1-1; 9 nucleotides align to TRBD1. The junction had 5 bases not matched to a gene; V was cut back by 6 bases and J by 3 bases. Germline CDR1 is SQVTM and CDR2 is ANQGSEA. The CDR3 loop spans 13 amino acids. The CDR3 loop reads CSVVQGAYTEAFF. The DNA for the CDR3 is TGCAGCGTCGTACAGGGGGCATACACTGAAGCTTTCTTT.

V is TRBV29-1 and J is TRBJ1-2, with D unclear. Between the trimmed V and J ends, which lost 0 bases and 0 bases, there was a span of 11 bases. The CDR3 is made up of 15 amino acids. Germline CDR1 and CDR2: SQVTM and ANQGSEA. The CDR3 coding sequence is TGCAGCGTTGAAGATTTGGGCCGTCCTAACTATGGCTACACCTTC. Translated, it gives CSVEDLGRPNYGYTF.

The rearrangement links TRBV30 to TRBJ1-5; 7 bases line up with TRBD1. CDR3 length: 13 residues. In germline, CDR1 is GTSNPN, CDR2 SVGIG (reference sequence). V lost 5 bases, J lost 3 bases, and 4 bases stayed unmatched. As DNA, the CDR3 is TGTGCCTGGGGGGGACAGACCAATCAGCCCCAGCATTTT. It yields the protein CAWGGQTNQPQHF.

The chain joins TRBV28 to TRBJ2-7; 7 nucleotides line up with TRBD1. V lost 5 bases to trimming and J lost 2 bases; unmatched junction nucleotides: 9. The CDR3 consists of 15 residues. Germline CDR1 and CDR2: MDHEN and SYDVKM. The CDR3 loop reads CASSTGTVTTYEQYF. In nucleotides, the CDR3 is TGTGCCAGCAGTACCGGGACAGTGACCACCTACGAGCAGTACTTC.

J is TRBJ1-4 and V is TRBV2; unclear D gene. Germline V CDR1 and CDR2: SNHLY, FYNNEI. CDR3 length: 13 residues. V was pared by 7 bases and J by 5 bases, with 11 bases between. The CDR3 DNA follows: TGTGCCAGCACACCTGAGTCGAATGAAAAACTGTTTTTT. This codes for CASTPESNEKLFF.

The chain employs TRBV28 and TRBJ2-2; D may be TRBD2 (5 bases). Per the germline V gene, CDR1 is MDHEN and CDR2 is SYDVKM. This CDR3 has 13 residues. Between the trimmed V and J ends, which lost 5 bases and 5 bases, there was a span of 9 bases. The CDR3, as DNA: TGTGCCAGCAGTATACTAGGGACCGGGGAGCTGTTTTTT. It specifies CASSILGTGELFF.

This chain joins TRBV6-1 and TRBJ2-3; D is possibly TRBD2 (6 bases). The germline V gene has CDR1 MNHNS and CDR2 SASEGT. Trimming stripped 3 bases from V and 4 bases from J, with 8 bases between. The CDR3 spans 13 residues. CDR3 nucleotides: TGTGCCAGCAGTGACAGGAGGGCAGATACGCAGTATTTT. Translation gives CASSDRRADTQYF.

The rearrangement links TRBV4-3 to TRBJ2-1, with 10 positions matching TRBD2. Germline CDR1 reads LGHNA; CDR2 reads YSLEER. The CDR3 is made up of 19 amino acids. V lost 2 bases, J lost 5 bases, and 15 bases stayed unmatched. The CDR3 reads CASSQQWLAGDKKNNEQFF. The CDR3 DNA is TGCGCCAGCAGCCAACAATGGCTAGCGGGAGATAAAAAAAACAATGAGCAGTTCTTC.

This chain links TRBV29-1 with TRBJ2-2; D is unresolved. V dropped 4 bases and J dropped 6 bases, with 12 bases sitting between them. CDR3 length equals 13 residues. Germline loops: CDR1 SQVTM, CDR2 ANQGSEA. The CDR3 DNA follows: TGCAGCGTTGGGAACGGGTTCGCCGGGGAGCTGTTTTTT. It encodes CSVGNGFAGELFF.

The CDR3 region is CATQQSTGYNEQFF. The CDR3 bases are TGTGCCACGCAACAATCAACAGGCTACAATGAGCAGTTCTTC. The J gene is TRBJ2-1, the V gene TRBV2, with a weak D call TRBD1 (5 bases). The V end was cut by 10 bases, the J end by 3 bases, with 16 bases between. The CDR3 covers 14 residues. The germline V gene has CDR1 SNHLY and CDR2 FYNNEI.

The rearrangement links TRBV18 to TRBJ2-6, with D possibly TRBD1 on 6 matching bases. The CDR3 consists of 15 residues. V dropped 4 bases and J dropped 1 base, with 8 bases sitting between them. CDR1 KGHSH and CDR2 LQKENI come from the germline V gene. The CDR3 sequence is CASSLGQSGANVLTF. CDR3 nucleotide sequence: TGTGCCAGCTCACTCGGACAGTCTGGGGCCAACGTCCTGACTTTC.

The J gene is TRBJ1-1, the V gene TRBV10-3; D is undetermined. Trimming took off 6 bases at V and 3 bases at J, with 8 bases between the two ends. Germline V gene sequence: CDR1 ENHRY, CDR2 SYGVKD. This CDR3 is 12 amino acids long. CDR3 loop: CAIRGQDTEAFF. The CDR3 DNA reads as TGTGCCATCAGGGGTCAGGACACTGAAGCTTTCTTT.

The chain combines TRBV6-6 with TRBJ2-7, with D perhaps TRBD1 (6 bases). V lost 0 bases, J lost 0 bases, and 9 bases lay in between. Germline assignment: CDR1 MNHNY and CDR2 SVGAGI (reference sequence). The CDR3 covers 15 residues. The CDR3 loop is CASSYSGGRSYEQYF. CDR3 coding DNA: TGTGCCAGCAGTTACTCAGGGGGACGCTCCTACGAGCAGTACTTC.

CDR3 in DNA: TGTGCCACCAGCAGGGGCCAGGGGAGTCCCTACAATGAGCAGTTCTTC. Its protein is CATSRGQGSPYNEQFF. V gene TRBV15 combines with J gene TRBJ2-1, with D possibly matching TRBD1 (6 bases). Trimming cost V 3 bases and J 2 bases, with 14 bases left between them. The CDR3 extends over 16 amino acids. The germline V gene encodes CDR1 LNHNV and CDR2 YYDKDF (reference sequence).

The chain couples TRBV28 to TRBJ2-7; D may be TRBD2 (5 bases). The CDR3 totals 12 residues. CDR1 is MDHEN, CDR2 SYDVKM, per germline. V was trimmed by 3 bases and J by 6 bases, leaving 9 bases between them. This chain's CDR3 is CASSFRGIEQYF. For the CDR3, the DNA is TGTGCCAGCAGTTTTAGAGGGATCGAGCAGTACTTC.

J is TRBJ1-2 and V is TRBV4-3; D is uncertain. V was cut by 6 bases and J by 4 bases, with 21 bases left in between. CDR1 is LGHNA, CDR2 YSLEER, per germline. This CDR3 spans 16 amino acids. The chain's CDR3 is CASSPSNRFSGYGYTF. CDR3 nucleotides: TGCGCCAGCAGTCCTAGTAATCGTTTTTCTGGCTATGGCTACACCTTC.

The CDR3: CASSEGGALQETQYF. CDR3 in DNA: TGTGCCAGCAGCGAAGGAGGGGCGCTCCAAGAGACCCAGTACTTC. The V call is TRBV28, the J call TRBJ2-5, with D perhaps TRBD2 (6 bases). Germline V CDR1 and CDR2: MDHEN, SYDVKM. This CDR3 is 15 amino acids long. Trimming left V 6 bases short and J 1 base short, with 15 bases between.